Given below is one TCR beta chain in context. CDR3 size: 17 residues. Germline assignment: CDR1 MDHEN and CDR2 SYDVKM. V lost 6 bases to trimming and J lost 1 base, with 22 bases between them. Sequencing used immunoSEQ multiplex PCR; TCRdb keeps in-frame clones, though not all of them. Here the sample spans some 290,000 clones, approximately 90% being singletons. This sample was taken from a study of blood T cell repertoires in COVID-19. The chain carries TRBV28 and TRBJ2-7, with D perhaps TRBD2 (5 bases). The source material was peripheral blood. This receptor was identified in a woman in her forties or fifties who had recovered from COVID-19. CDR3 amino acids: CASSLYRGYPTSYEQYF. Here the CDR3 DNA reads TGTGCCAGCAGCCTTTATAGAGGGTACCCGACTTCCTACGAGCAGTACTTC. Drawing the rest from reference TRBV28 and TRBJ2-7, the complete variable domain is DVKVTQSSRYLVKRTGEKVFLECVQDMDHENMFWYRQDPGLGLRLIYFSYDVKMKEKGDIPEGYSVSREKKERFSLILESASTNQTSMYLCASSLYRGYPTSYEQYFGPGTRLTVT.